Listed below are T cell receptor beta chains from one sample, sequenced in a study of shared clonotypes between healthy human individuals. The assay was immunoSEQ multiplex PCR, and TCRdb's table has in-frame clones only and misses some. The sample gives roughly 2.1 million clones, approximately 94% of which show up once; about 1.5% is in the top ten. Sequencing was carried out using naive CD8+ T cells from PBMCs. Receptor source: a man younger than 30 in good health. Some clones in this sample may be carry-over from other donors' samples. CDR3s include the opening cysteine and the closing phenylalanine or tryptophan. D genes are given only for firm matches.

CDR3: CASSSSFRGLGDLDNEKLFF
DNA: TGTGCCAGCAGTTCCTCTTTTAGGGGGCTGGGAGATCTCGATAATGAAAAACTGTTTTTT
J: TRBJ1-4
D: TRBD1
V: TRBV28

CDR3: CSVETTEHLFYNEQFF
DNA: TGCAGCGTGGAGACGACAGAACACCTTTTCTACAATGAGCAGTTCTTC
J: TRBJ2-1
D: NA
V: TRBV29-1

CDR3: CASSKGQTQYF
DNA: TGTGCCAGCAGTAAGGGTCAGACCCAGTACTTC
J: TRBJ2-5
D: NA
V: TRBV27

CDR3: CASSLRLAGSPATDTQYF
DNA: TGTGCCAGCAGCCTCAGACTAGCGGGAAGCCCTGCCACAGATACGCAGTATTTT
J: TRBJ2-3
D: TRBD2
V: TRBV28

CDR3: CACSGGSMYNEQFF
DNA: TGTGCCTGTTCCGGCGGCAGCATGTACAATGAGCAGTTCTTC
J: TRBJ2-1
D: NA
V: TRBV30

CDR3: CASSQDRGDFQYF
DNA: TGCGCCAGCAGCCAAGATCGTGGCGACTTTCAGTACTTC
J: TRBJ2-4
D: NA
V: TRBV4-1

CDR3: CASSFRVPGASGANVLTF
DNA: TGTGCCAGCAGTTTCCGGGTGCCAGGGGCCTCTGGGGCCAACGTCCTGACTTTC
J: TRBJ2-6
D: NA
V: TRBV27

CDR3: CSVVPGTGEQYF
DNA: TGCAGCGTTGTCCCAGGGACGGGCGAGCAGTACTTC
J: TRBJ2-7
D: NA
V: TRBV29-1

CDR3: CASRLSGTALNTEAFF
DNA: TGTGCCAGCAGGCTTTCCGGGACAGCCTTGAACACTGAAGCTTTCTTT
J: TRBJ1-1
D: TRBD1
V: TRBV7-9

CDR3: CASSVDGRPVEEQFF
DNA: TGTGCCAGCAGCGTAGACGGGAGACCGGTTGAGGAGCAGTTCTTC
J: TRBJ2-1
D: NA
V: TRBV9

CDR3: CASSELGLAGADTQYF
DNA: TGTGCCAGCAGCGAACTGGGACTAGCGGGAGCAGATACGCAGTATTTT
J: TRBJ2-3
D: TRBD2
V: TRBV27

CDR3: CASSLGPWAAATNEKLFF
DNA: TGTGCCAGCAGCTTAGGTCCCTGGGCGGCTGCAACTAATGAAAAACTGTTTTTT
J: TRBJ1-4
D: NA
V: TRBV11-2

CDR3: CASSMVISGNTIYF
DNA: TGTGCCAGTAGTATGGTGATCTCTGGAAACACCATATATTTT
J: TRBJ1-3
D: NA
V: TRBV19

CDR3: CASSTRDSTHAEAFF
DNA: TGTGCCAGCAGCACCCGGGACAGTACCCACGCTGAAGCTTTCTTT
J: TRBJ1-1
D: TRBD1
V: TRBV5-4

CDR3: CASSRTGFQETQYF
DNA: TGTGCCAGCAGCAGGACAGGGTTCCAAGAGACCCAGTACTTC
J: TRBJ2-5
D: TRBD1
V: TRBV7-9

CDR3: CASSPGQFNTEAFF
DNA: TGTGCCAGCAGCCCGGGTCAATTCAACACTGAAGCTTTCTTT
J: TRBJ1-1
D: NA
V: TRBV5-6

CDR3: CASSHFFSGRGDTQYF
DNA: TGCGCCAGCAGCCATTTTTTCAGCGGGAGGGGCGATACGCAGTATTTT
J: TRBJ2-3
D: TRBD2
V: TRBV5-1

CDR3: CASSIRGTTGELFF
DNA: TGTGCCAGTAGTATACGAGGGACCACCGGGGAGCTGTTTTTT
J: TRBJ2-2
D: NA
V: TRBV19

CDR3: CASSPYSGAYEQYF
DNA: TGTGCCAGCAGTCCTTACAGTGGGGCCTACGAGCAGTACTTC
J: TRBJ2-7
D: NA
V: TRBV27

CDR3: CASNRGTASTDTQYF
DNA: TGTGCCAGCAATCGAGGTACGGCGAGCACAGATACGCAGTATTTT
J: TRBJ2-3
D: NA
V: TRBV9

CDR3: CASSRPLGLDRKLFF
DNA: TGTGCCAGCAGCCGCCCTTTGGGGCTCGATCGAAAACTGTTTTTT
J: TRBJ1-4
D: NA
V: TRBV7-9

CDR3: CASSPRAGTGYISGETQYF
DNA: TGTGCCAGCAGCCCCCGAGCCGGGACAGGGTATATCTCGGGAGAGACCCAGTACTTC
J: TRBJ2-5
D: TRBD1
V: TRBV9

CDR3: CASSYYPGQITDTQYF
DNA: TGTGCCAGCAGTTACTACCCGGGACAGATCACAGATACGCAGTATTTT
J: TRBJ2-3
D: TRBD1
V: TRBV6-6

CDR3: CASSLESWQETQYF
DNA: TGCGCCAGCAGCTTGGAATCGTGGCAAGAGACCCAGTACTTC
J: TRBJ2-5
D: NA
V: TRBV5-1

CDR3: CASSYSRSPTDTQYF
DNA: TGTGCCAGCAGTTACTCGAGATCTCCCACAGATACGCAGTATTTT
J: TRBJ2-3
D: NA
V: TRBV6-5

CDR3: CATRQGYNTEAFF
DNA: TGTGCCACTAGACAGGGGTATAACACTGAAGCTTTCTTT
J: TRBJ1-1
D: TRBD1
V: TRBV6-5

CDR3: CASSYSIGGELFF
DNA: TGTGCCAGCAGTTACTCGATTGGCGGGGAGCTGTTTTTT
J: TRBJ2-2
D: NA
V: TRBV6-5

CDR3: CASSYSQGANTEAFF
DNA: TGTGCCAGCAGTTACTCTCAGGGGGCGAACACTGAAGCTTTCTTT
J: TRBJ1-1
D: TRBD1
V: TRBV6-6